The next 17 T cell receptor beta chains were all read from a single sample in a study of T cells in Graves' hyperthyroidism and ophthalmopathy. Amplified TCR beta CDR3 regions derived from RNA transcripts. First-round RT-PCR of the TCR CDR3 relied on the HTBI primer set. TCRdb ran MiXCR on the multiplex PCR reads and lists one entry per CDR3 protein. The sample contains some 570,000 distinct CDR3 sequences, 12% to 15% of which appear only once. Sample: blood. These receptors were taken from a woman under 30 with Graves' ophthalmopathy.

This clonotype came up a few times. This chain links TRBV3-1 with TRBJ1-3; 9 bases agree with TRBD1. The V segment lost 0 bases and the J segment 0 bases; nucleotides outside the gene matches: 9. Germline V lookup: CDR1 LGHDT, CDR2 YNNKEL (reference sequence). The CDR3 has 19 residues. Written as DNA, the CDR3 is TGTGCCAGCAGCCAAGATCTCGGACAGGGGCAAAGCTCTGGAAACACCATATATTTT. This gives the protein CASSQDLGQGQSSGNTIYF.

This sequence joins TRBV5-6 and TRBJ2-1, with D unclear. Germline loops: CDR1 SGHDT, CDR2 YYEEEE. Trimming shortened V by 0 bases and J by 7 bases, and 20 bases separated the two germline ends. The CDR3 runs 17 residues. The CDR3 is CASSLGGRILPRNEQFF. CDR3 bases: TGTGCCAGCAGCTTGGGCGGCCGAATTCTCCCTAGAAATGAGCAGTTCTTC.

There are a few counts of this clonotype. The DNA for the CDR3 is TGTGCCACCAGCAGAGATCGGGGGGGAACTGAAGCTTTCTTT. It codes for CATSRDRGGTEAFF. This sequence joins TRBV15 and TRBJ1-1, with D possibly TRBD1 on 5 matching bases. Germline values: CDR1 LNHNV, CDR2 YYDKDF (reference sequence). There are 14 residues in the CDR3. V lost 0 bases and J lost 5, with 10 bases in between.

This rearrangement joins TRBV20-1 to TRBJ2-1; TRBD2 matches at 12 bases. The V segment lost 6 bases and the J segment 7 bases; nucleotides outside the gene matches: 10. This CDR3 comprises 15 residues. Germline lookup yields CDR1 DFQATT and CDR2 SNEGSKA (reference sequence). The CDR3 region has the DNA TGCAGTGCCCTACCGACTAGCGGGAGAAAGAATGAGCAGTTCTTC. Its translation is CSALPTSGRKNEQFF.

This clonotype has more than one count but fewer than ten. This chain connects TRBV28 to TRBJ2-2; 8 positions match TRBD1. This CDR3 spans 19 amino acids. The V gene end was trimmed by 3 bases and the J gene end by 7 bases; junction bases not matched to a gene: 19. Germline CDR1 and CDR2: MDHEN and SYDVKM. The CDR3 DNA reads as TGTGCCAGCAGTTTGTTGTCCCCCCGCTCCGCAGGGGGCATCGGGGAGCTGTTTTTT. Amino acids: CASSLLSPRSAGGIGELFF.

There are many counts of this clonotype. The rearrangement uses TRBV20-1 and TRBJ2-1; D unresolved. The CDR3 totals 15 residues. Trimming pared 5 bases from V and 0 bases from J, leaving 14 bases between. CDR1 is DFQATT and CDR2 is SNEGSKA in the germline V gene (reference sequence). The CDR3 protein is CSAPLYLGSYNEQFF. The CDR3 DNA sequence: TGCAGTGCTCCACTCTACCTCGGCTCCTACAATGAGCAGTTCTTC.

There are a few counts of this clonotype. The chain uses TRBV2 and TRBJ1-2, with D possibly TRBD1 on 5 matching bases. The ends were cut back, 6 bases at V and 6 bases at J, with 17 bases in the middle. The CDR3 spans 14 residues. Germline CDR1 reads SNHLY; CDR2 reads FYNNEI. This chain's CDR3 is CASRPTARVNGYTF. The CDR3 nucleotides read TGTGCCAGCAGGCCCACCGCCAGGGTAAATGGCTACACCTTC.

This clonotype was seen repeatedly, ten times or more. The chain couples TRBV12-3 or TRBV12-4 to TRBJ1-4; TRBD1 might be the D (6 bases). The CDR3 is made up of 15 amino acids. The ends were cut back, 3 bases at V and 4 bases at J, with 12 bases in the middle. CDR3 region: CASSLEQGDNEKLFF. CDR3 nucleotide sequence: TGTGCCAGCAGTTTGGAACAGGGTGATAATGAAAAACTGTTTTTT.

As concerns this clonotype: A read error is possible here, since a much larger clone lies one base away. The rearrangement joins TRBV2 to TRBJ2-4; 7 positions agree with TRBD2. Germline V gene sequence: CDR1 SNHLY, CDR2 FYNNEI. The CDR3 covers 14 residues. V was pared by 5 bases and J by 8 bases, with 9 bases of the junction left unmatched. The CDR3 region has the DNA TGTGCCAGCAGTCCCGGGGGACGGGGGGACATTCAGTACTTC. Translation gives CASSPGGRGDIQYF.

The chain couples TRBV7-2 to TRBJ1-4, with TRBD1 matching over 11 bases. With 2 bases clipped from V and 11 bases from J, the junction kept 4 bases outside the gene matches. CDR1 is SGHTA, CDR2 FQGNSA, per germline. The CDR3 extends over 14 amino acids. The CDR3 DNA sequence: TGTGCCAGCAGCTTAACCGGGACAGGGGGGAAACTGTTTTTT. Translation: CASSLTGTGGKLFF.

The rearrangement uses TRBV30 and TRBJ2-7; D ambiguous. Germline lookup yields CDR1 GTSNPN and CDR2 SVGIG (reference sequence). The CDR3 runs 13 residues. Trimming stripped 8 bases from V and 0 bases from J, with 14 bases between. The CDR3: CAVALSSSYEQYF. In DNA, the CDR3 is TGTGCCGTAGCCCTGTCTAGCTCCTACGAGCAGTACTTC.

The chain employs TRBV6-1 and TRBJ1-4; D unresolved. The CDR3 runs 13 residues. Trimming stripped 6 bases from V and 8 bases from J, with 13 bases between. CDR1 MNHNS and CDR2 SASEGT come from the germline V gene. The CDR3 protein is CASRDGLGEKLFF. The CDR3 DNA follows: TGTGCCAGCAGAGACGGATTAGGGGAAAAACTGTTTTTT.

This clonotype showed up many times. CDR3 in DNA: TGCAGCGTTCAGGCCATGGGACAGTCCTACGAGCAGTACTTC. Translating it yields CSVQAMGQSYEQYF. The V and J genes are TRBV29-1 and TRBJ2-7; 7 bases align to TRBD1. Germline V CDR1 and CDR2: SQVTM, ANQGSEA. The ends lost 5 bases at V and 1 base at J; junction bases unmatched: 8. The CDR3 totals 14 residues.

This chain links TRBV6-1 with TRBJ1-5; no clear D gene. Per germline, CDR1 MNHNS and CDR2 SASEGT. Trimming cost V 11 bases and J 2 bases, with 13 bases left between them. The CDR3 is made up of 13 amino acids. CDR3 protein: CASLRVGNQPQHF. The CDR3 coding sequence is TGTGCCTCTCTGAGGGTGGGCAATCAGCCCCAGCATTTT.

This clonotype appeared many times. The genes are TRBV6-1 and TRBJ2-7, with D possibly TRBD1 on 7 matching bases. CDR3 length: 15 amino acids. Per the germline V gene, CDR1 is MNHNS and CDR2 is SASEGT. Between the trimmed V and J ends, which lost 8 bases and 7 bases, there was a span of 24 bases. The CDR3 loop is CASANPVKGAGEQYF. The CDR3 DNA sequence: TGTGCCAGCGCTAACCCAGTAAAGGGGGCGGGGGAGCAGTACTTC.

This clonotype has a handful of counts. A much larger clone differs by one base, so this may be a read error. This chain joins TRBV9 and TRBJ2-1, with TRBD2 identical over 10 bases. Germline CDR1 reads SGDLS; CDR2 reads YYNGEE. The CDR3 covers 15 residues. The CDR3 DNA is TGTGCCAGCAGTGTAGCGGGAGGTCCCTACAATGAGCAGTTCTTC. Its translation is CASSVAGGPYNEQFF.

This sequence joins TRBV30 and TRBJ1-5, with D possibly being TRBD1 (6 bases). Between the trimmed V and J ends, which lost 1 base and 0 bases, there was a span of 16 bases. Germline lookup yields CDR1 GTSNPN and CDR2 SVGIG (reference sequence). The CDR3 is 17 amino acids. The CDR3 sequence is CAWSASRDTISNQPQHF. Here the CDR3 DNA reads TGTGCCTGGAGTGCCAGCCGGGACACCATTAGCAATCAGCCCCAGCATTTT.